This passage covers 29 T cell receptor beta chains from one sample sequenced in a study of blood T cell repertoires in COVID-19. Data came from immunoSEQ multiplex PCR; TCRdb stores just in-frame clones and leaves some out. The repertoire holds about 180,000 clones, with 80% as singletons. Sequencing input: peripheral blood. Source of these receptors: a man in his 70s with active or convalescent COVID-19.

V is TRBV30 and J is TRBJ2-1; TRBD2 might be the D (6 bases). V dropped 4 bases and J dropped 5 bases, with 15 bases sitting between them. CDR1 is GTSNPN, CDR2 SVGIG, per germline (reference sequence). The CDR3 consists of 14 residues. The CDR3 loop is CAWNSGLANNEQFF. The CDR3 DNA reads as TGTGCCTGGAACTCGGGACTCGCCAACAATGAGCAGTTCTTC.

This clone came up a few times. The sample holds other DNA sequences that translate to the same CDR3. V and J are TRBV13 and TRBJ2-3; 11 bases align to TRBD2. This CDR3 has 16 residues. Germline V gene sequence: CDR1 PRHDT, CDR2 FYEKMQ (reference sequence). Trimming cost V 5 bases and J 0 bases; bases outside gene matches: 4. CDR3 region: CASSAGLAGSTDTQYF. The CDR3, as DNA: TGTGCCAGCAGCGCCGGACTAGCGGGTAGCACAGATACGCAGTATTTT.

This chain uses TRBV7-2 with TRBJ2-1; D is possibly TRBD2 (5 bases). This CDR3 contains 14 residues. V gave up 3 bases and J gave up 5 bases, with 11 bases separating them. Germline lookup yields CDR1 SGHTA and CDR2 FQGNSA. The DNA of the CDR3 is TGTGCCAGCAGCTTGATGGACTTCAACAATGAGCAGTTCTTC. Protein: CASSLMDFNNEQFF.

The rearrangement links TRBV18 to TRBJ2-7; 8 bases agree with TRBD2. With 3 bases clipped from V and 3 bases from J, the junction kept 7 bases outside the gene matches. The germline CDR1 and CDR2 sequences are KGHSH and LQKENI. This CDR3 contains 15 residues. The CDR3 bases are TGTGCCAGCTCACCCAGCGGGGGAGGGTACTACGAGCAGTACTTC. The encoded protein is CASSPSGGGYYEQYF.

The rearrangement uses TRBV5-1 and TRBJ1-1, with 9 bases fitting TRBD1. This CDR3 spans 14 amino acids. Germline loops: CDR1 SGHRS, CDR2 YFSETQ. The V and J ends lost 4 bases and 5 bases, in that order; junction bases with no gene match: 6. This CDR3 reads CASSPGQGETEAFF. The CDR3 DNA follows: TGCGCCAGCAGCCCGGGACAGGGTGAAACTGAAGCTTTCTTT.

CDR3 sequence reads: CASSPPLTGTNEKLFF. CDR3 DNA sequence: TGTGCCAGCTCACCACCCCTGACAGGGACTAATGAAAAACTGTTTTTT. The chain uses TRBV18 and TRBJ1-4; TRBD1 aligns across 7 bases. V shed 0 bases and J 2 bases; nucleotides not matched to a gene: 3. The germline CDR1 and CDR2 sequences are KGHSH and LQKENI. This CDR3 has 16 residues.

The rearrangement joins TRBV6-5 to TRBJ2-3, with 7 nucleotides matching TRBD2. V trimming: 10 bases; J trimming: 4 bases; junction bases outside the gene matches: 11. Germline V gene lookup returns CDR1 MNHEY and CDR2 SVGAGI. The CDR3 is made up of 14 amino acids. The CDR3 reads CATKGGASPDTQYF. The CDR3 region has the DNA TGTGCCACCAAGGGAGGGGCCAGCCCAGATACGCAGTATTTT.

This clone was observed a single time. The chain couples TRBV5-1 to TRBJ1-4, with 9 bases fitting TRBD1. The germline CDR1 and CDR2 sequences are SGHRS and YFSETQ. With 4 bases clipped from V and 8 bases from J, the junction kept 9 bases outside the gene matches. CDR3 length equals 15 residues. CDR3 residues: CASSATDRGNEKLFF. The CDR3 nucleotides read TGCGCCAGCAGCGCCACGGACAGGGGAAACGAAAAACTGTTTTTT.

The V call is TRBV19, the J call TRBJ1-6; maybe TRBD1 (6 bases). This CDR3 has 13 residues. V was shortened by 6 bases and J by 7 bases, with 10 bases between the two germline ends. Germline V gives CDR1 LNHDA, CDR2 SQIVND (reference sequence). The CDR3 region has the DNA TGTGCCAGTAGCCCAGGGGTGAATTCACCCCTCCACTTT. Encoded protein: CASSPGVNSPLHF.

This clone appeared a single time. The chain joins TRBV7-6 to TRBJ1-4, with 10 bases that match TRBD1. V shed 5 bases, J shed 4 bases, and the junction held 4 bases outside the gene matches. In germline, CDR1 is SGHVS, CDR2 FNYEAQ. The CDR3 has 15 residues. CDR3 loop: CASSKGQGNNEKLFF. CDR3 DNA: TGTGCCAGCAGCAAGGGACAGGGGAATAATGAAAAACTGTTTTTT.

This chain connects TRBV7-6 to TRBJ2-4, with TRBD1 matching 7 bases. The junction had 4 bases not matched to a gene; V was cut back by 1 base and J by 4 bases. Germline values: CDR1 SGHVS, CDR2 FNYEAQ. The CDR3 covers 15 residues. In DNA, the CDR3 is TGTGCCAGCAGCTTAGGAAGGGGACAGAAAAACATTCAGTACTTC. Translation: CASSLGRGQKNIQYF.

This clone was seen a few times. This chain joins TRBV5-8 and TRBJ2-2, with TRBD2 identical over 7 bases. The CDR3 loop spans 16 amino acids. The V and J ends lost 0 bases and 5 bases, in that order; junction bases with no gene match: 7. Germline lookup yields CDR1 SGHTS and CDR2 YDEGEE. The CDR3 here is CASSLAGGSETGELFF. In DNA, the CDR3 is TGTGCCAGCAGCTTGGCCGGCGGGAGTGAAACCGGGGAGCTGTTTTTT.

The chain couples TRBV7-9 to TRBJ2-7, with TRBD1 matching 7 bases. Germline V gene sequence: CDR1 SEHNR, CDR2 FQNEAQ (reference sequence). This CDR3 has 14 amino acids. The trim removed 7 bases at V and 4 bases at J, leaving 10 bases unmatched. The chain's CDR3 is CASKGAGVSYEQYF. The CDR3 nucleotides read TGTGCCAGCAAGGGGGCCGGGGTCTCGTACGAGCAGTACTTC. Drawing the rest from reference TRBV7-9 and TRBJ2-7, the complete variable domain is DTGVSQNPRHKITKRGQNVTFRCDPISEHNRLYWYRQTLGQGPEFLTYFQNEAQLEKSRLLSDRFSAERPKGSFSTLEIQRTEQGDSAMYLCASKGAGVSYEQYFGPGTRLTVT.

This chain joins TRBV19 and TRBJ1-1, with D possibly matching TRBD1 (6 bases). V was clipped by 1 base and J by 4 bases, with 13 bases between them. There are 15 residues in the CDR3. Germline CDR1 and CDR2: LNHDA and SQIVND (reference sequence). CDR3 loop: CASSIVAGDGTEAFF. The CDR3 coding sequence is TGTGCCAGTAGTATAGTAGCAGGGGATGGCACTGAAGCTTTCTTT. Combining the CDR3 with reference TRBV19 and TRBJ1-1 gives the whole variable domain DGGITQSPKYLFRKEGQNVTLSCEQNLNHDAMYWYRQDPGQGLRLIYYSQIVNDFQKGDIAEGYSVSREKKESFPLTVTSAQKNPTAFYLCASSIVAGDGTEAFFGQGTRLTVV.

The V call is TRBV7-6, the J call TRBJ1-5; the match to TRBD1 covers 7 bases. From germline, CDR1 is SGHVS and CDR2 FNYEAQ. The CDR3 sequence is 16 residues long. Trimming cost V 5 bases and J 4 bases; bases outside gene matches: 11. CDR3: CASSPKTGNRNQPQHF. The CDR3 DNA follows: TGTGCCAGCAGCCCCAAGACAGGGAATAGGAATCAGCCCCAGCATTTT. Full variable domain (remainder filled in from reference TRBV7-6 and TRBJ1-5): GAGVSQSPRYKVTKRGQDVALRCDPISGHVSLYWYRQALGQGPEFLTYFNYEAQQDKSGLPNDRFSAERPEGSISTLTIQRTEQRDSAMYRCASSPKTGNRNQPQHFGDGTRLSIL.

This chain uses TRBV7-2 with TRBJ1-2, with 8 bases fitting TRBD1. Germline CDR1 is SGHTA and CDR2 is FQGNSA. The CDR3 totals 17 residues. Trimming at V came to 5 bases and at J to 2 bases, leaving 13 bases not matched to a gene. The CDR3 protein is CASSNQPGQALNYGYTF. The CDR3 bases are TGTGCCAGCAGCAACCAACCGGGACAGGCCCTAAACTATGGCTACACCTTC.

This clone was counted between two and nine times. J is TRBJ1-2 and V is TRBV5-1; TRBD1 matches at 8 bases. This CDR3 is built from 15 residues. J gave up 3 bases and V 3 bases, and 7 bases lay outside the gene matches. Germline-derived CDR1 and CDR2 are SGHRS and YFSETQ. The CDR3 DNA follows: TGCGCCAGCAGCTACGGGGCAGGGGGCGACTATGGCTACACCTTC. Protein sequence: CASSYGAGGDYGYTF.

This clone has a single count. The J gene is TRBJ2-5, the V gene TRBV7-9, with TRBD1 matching over 7 bases. The germline gives CDR1 SEHNR, CDR2 FQNEAQ (reference sequence). The CDR3 spans 14 residues. The ends lost 5 bases at V and 2 bases at J; junction bases unmatched: 5. CDR3 residues: CASSRGQNQETQYF. The CDR3 nucleotides read TGTGCCAGCAGCCGGGGACAGAATCAAGAGACCCAGTACTTC.

In this sample, this clone turned up a few times. The chain uses TRBV20-1 and TRBJ1-1, with D unresolved. In germline, CDR1 is DFQATT, CDR2 SNEGSKA (reference sequence). This CDR3 region has 15 residues. The germline V and J ends were trimmed by 3 bases and 6 bases, with 20 bases remaining between them. The CDR3 spells CSASRPMGSSPEAFF. The CDR3 DNA follows: TGCAGTGCTAGTCGTCCGATGGGCAGCAGCCCTGAAGCTTTCTTT.

This chain connects TRBV3-1 (or the pseudogene TRBV3-2) to TRBJ2-3; 10 bases match TRBD2. CDR1 is LGHDT and CDR2 is YNNKEL in the germline V gene (reference sequence). Trimming at V came to 4 bases and at J to 3 bases, leaving 7 bases not matched to a gene. The CDR3 consists of 16 residues. Written as DNA, the CDR3 is TGTGCCAGCAGCCCACAGCGGGGGGGCTGGACAGATACGCAGTATTTT. Amino acid sequence: CASSPQRGGWTDTQYF.

The chain carries TRBV18 and TRBJ2-7; D perhaps matches TRBD1 (6 bases). Germline CDR1 reads KGHSH; CDR2 reads LQKENI. Trimming stripped 6 bases from V and 4 bases from J, with 13 bases between. CDR3 length: 13 amino acids. CDR3 bases: TGTGCCAGCTCCGGAGGACAGACGTACGAGCAGTACTTC. Its translation is CASSGGQTYEQYF.

The chain recombines TRBV18 with TRBJ2-2, with no clear D. From germline, CDR1 is KGHSH and CDR2 LQKENI. This CDR3 is built from 14 residues. Between the trimmed V and J ends, which lost 0 bases and 6 bases, there was a span of 8 bases. The CDR3 DNA reads as TGTGCCAGCTCACCACCGTCGGTCCCCGGGGAGCTGTTTTTT. Translated, it gives CASSPPSVPGELFF. Full variable domain (outside the CDR3, taken from reference TRBV18 and TRBJ2-2): NAGVMQNPRHLVRRRGQEARLRCSPMKGHSHVYWYRQLPEEGLKFMVYLQKENIIDESGMPKERFSAEFPKEGPSILRIQQVVRGDSAAYFCASSPPSVPGELFFGEGSRLTVL.

V usage is TRBV12-3 or TRBV12-4 and J usage is TRBJ1-5; D not certain. The CDR3 is made up of 12 amino acids. Trimming shortened V by 5 bases and J by 4 bases, and 6 bases separated the two germline ends. In DNA form, the CDR3 reads TGTGCCAGCAGTAATCAGAATCAGCCCCAGCATTTT. Translation gives CASSNQNQPQHF.

This clone was recorded a few times. The rearrangement links TRBV11-2 to TRBJ2-2; D is unresolved. Germline-derived CDR1 and CDR2 are SGHAT and FQNNGV. V shed 4 bases and J shed 2 bases, with 8 bases lying between them. The length of the CDR3 is 14 residues. The CDR3 sequence is CASSSAVNTGELFF. In DNA form, the CDR3 reads TGTGCCAGCAGCTCGGCGGTCAACACCGGGGAGCTGTTTTTT.

This clone was recorded a few times. The V and J genes are TRBV6-2 or TRBV6-3 and TRBJ1-1, with unresolved D. Trimming removed 0 bases at V and 7 bases at J, with 12 bases between. The CDR3 runs 14 residues. CDR1 is MNHEY and CDR2 is SVGEGT in the germline V gene. The DNA of the CDR3 is TGTGCCAGCAGTTACTCGAGGTACGAAAATGAAGCTTTCTTT. As protein: CASSYSRYENEAFF.

The genes are TRBV9 and TRBJ2-7; 8 positions agree with TRBD1. CDR1 is SGDLS and CDR2 is YYNGEE in the germline V gene. The CDR3 has 15 amino acids. V lost 3 bases, J lost 3 bases, and 8 bases stayed unmatched. The DNA for the CDR3 is TGTGCCAGCAGCGGACCGGGACAGGCAAACTACGAGCAGTACTTC. Translation gives CASSGPGQANYEQYF. Looking up the rest from reference TRBV9 and TRBJ2-7 gives the full variable domain: DSGVTQTPKHLITATGQRVTLRCSPRSGDLSVYWYQQSLDQGLQFLIQYYNGEERAKGNILERFSAQQFPDLHSELNLSSLELGDSALYFCASSGPGQANYEQYFGPGTRLTVT.

This clone was seen a few times. The gene calls are TRBV6-6 and TRBJ1-4, with D tentatively TRBD1 (5 bases). V was trimmed by 3 bases and J by 7 bases, leaving 12 bases between them. In germline, CDR1 is MNHNY, CDR2 SVGAGI (reference sequence). The CDR3 sequence is 14 residues long. CDR3 nucleotide sequence: TGTGCCAGCAGTTATTGGGGGGGTCGTGAAAAACTGTTTTTT. Amino acid sequence: CASSYWGGREKLFF.

The chain links TRBV15 to TRBJ1-5, with a possible D match to TRBD1 (6 bases). V was trimmed by 2 bases and J by 5 bases, leaving 13 bases between them. The CDR3 consists of 15 residues. CDR1 is LNHNV and CDR2 is YYDKDF in the germline V gene (reference sequence). The CDR3 loop reads CATSRPGAGDQPQHF. DNA of the CDR3: TGTGCCACCAGCAGACCCGGGGCAGGGGATCAGCCCCAGCATTTT.

V and J are TRBV7-2 and TRBJ2-5; D remains ambiguous. Trimming took off 5 bases at V and 7 bases at J, with 11 bases between the two ends. The V gene's germline CDR1 is SGHTA and CDR2 FQGNSA. The CDR3 runs to 12 residues. The CDR3 sequence is CASSPPQRTQYF. CDR3 DNA sequence: TGTGCCAGCAGCCCCCCCCAGCGGACCCAGTACTTC.